Below, 22 T cell receptor beta chains from the same sample are listed, as sequenced in a study of blood T cell repertoires in COVID-19. Only in-frame clones appear in the TCRdb table, and some are missing; sequencing was by immunoSEQ multiplex PCR. The profile shows about 190,000 clones, 82% of them singletons. The sequenced sample was peripheral blood. The receptors shown here come from a woman aged 55-69 years with COVID-19, enrolled during active disease.

This sequence joins TRBV4-2 and TRBJ2-3; 7 bases align to TRBD2. The germline V gene has CDR1 LGHNA and CDR2 YNFKEQ. Trimming cost V 0 bases and J 5 bases; bases outside gene matches: 8. The CDR3 totals 16 residues. The CDR3 sequence is CASSQEGGSRGDTQYF. CDR3 bases: TGTGCCAGCAGCCAAGAGGGAGGGTCACGAGGAGATACGCAGTATTTT.

The CDR3 loop reads CASSLGQVLSGDGYTF. CDR3 bases: TGCGCCAGCAGCTTGGGACAGGTCCTCAGTGGGGATGGCTACACCTTC. This chain uses TRBV5-1 with TRBJ1-2, with a possible D match to TRBD1 (6 bases). The CDR3 totals 16 residues. Germline CDR1 reads SGHRS; CDR2 reads YFSETQ. V lost 0 bases and J 6 bases, leaving 18 bases between the germline ends.

The chain combines TRBV10-3 with TRBJ1-1; D remains ambiguous. The CDR3 runs to 13 residues. Germline V gives CDR1 ENHRY, CDR2 SYGVKD. The ends were cut back, 0 bases at V and 5 bases at J, with 7 bases in the middle. For the CDR3, the DNA is TGTGCCATCAGTGAGTCCCGGGGTACTGAAGCTTTCTTT. It codes for CAISESRGTEAFF.

On this clone itself: The sample holds other DNA sequences that translate to the same CDR3. The chain carries TRBV7-9 and TRBJ1-4; 7 bases map to TRBD1. This CDR3 is built from 14 residues. CDR1 and CDR2 (germline): SEHNR, FQNEAQ (reference sequence). V shed 1 base and J 7 bases; nucleotides not matched to a gene: 3. The CDR3 sequence is CASSLGQGGEKLFF. The CDR3 DNA sequence: TGTGCCAGCAGCTTAGGACAGGGTGGTGAAAAACTGTTTTTT.

V is TRBV11-2 and J is TRBJ1-1; the D gene is possibly TRBD1 (6 bases). The V and J ends lost 5 bases and 6 bases respectively, with 19 bases between them. Germline V gene data show CDR1 as SGHAT and CDR2 as FQNNGV. CDR3 size: 15 residues. The CDR3 here is CASSLYTGSTPEAFF. The DNA for the CDR3 is TGTGCCAGCAGCCTCTACACAGGGAGCACCCCTGAAGCTTTCTTT.

The V gene is TRBV7-2, the J gene TRBJ1-6; the D gene is possibly TRBD1 (6 bases). The CDR3 has 15 residues. Trimming shortened V by 3 bases and J by 10 bases, and 16 bases separated the two germline ends. Per the germline V gene, CDR1 is SGHTA and CDR2 is FQGNSA. The CDR3 DNA is TGTGCCAGCAGCTTCGGGGCAGGGGTTGCATCACCCCTCCACTTT. Translated, it gives CASSFGAGVASPLHF.

The V gene is TRBV5-3, the J gene TRBJ2-7; possible D gene TRBD2, 5 bases. TRBV5-3 is an open reading frame whose function is uncertain. CDR3 size: 15 residues. The ends were cut back, 0 bases at V and 2 bases at J, with 12 bases in the middle. The CDR3, as DNA: TGTGCCAGAAGCTTGGCCGGGGAACCCACCTACGAGCAGTACTTC. Translated: CARSLAGEPTYEQYF.

There are a few counts of this clone. The gene calls are TRBV10-3 and TRBJ2-3; 10 positions agree with TRBD2. CDR3 length: 14 residues. The junction had 3 bases not matched to a gene; V was cut back by 7 bases and J by 2 bases. Germline V gene sequence: CDR1 ENHRY, CDR2 SYGVKD. This CDR3 is CAITGTSDTDTQYF. The CDR3 bases are TGTGCCATCACCGGGACTAGCGACACAGATACGCAGTATTTT.

The rearrangement links TRBV5-1 to TRBJ1-2; TRBD1 matches 11 bases. V lost 4 bases and J lost 8; bases outside the gene matches: 7. The germline gives CDR1 SGHRS, CDR2 YFSETQ. The length of the CDR3 is 14 residues. CDR3 bases: TGCGCCAGCAGCCTGGGGGACAGGGGGATCGGCTACACCTTC. Translation: CASSLGDRGIGYTF.

The chain joins TRBV6-6 to TRBJ1-4; perhaps TRBD1 as D (6 bases). V lost 2 bases to trimming and J lost 6 bases, with 13 bases between them. CDR3 length equals 15 residues. Germline values: CDR1 MNHNY, CDR2 SVGAGI (reference sequence). Written as DNA, the CDR3 is TGTGCCAGCAGTTACCCTCCGAGGACAGATGAAAAACTGTTTTTT. This encodes CASSYPPRTDEKLFF.

V usage is TRBV4-3 and J usage is TRBJ1-2; D is unresolved. Trimming cost V 0 bases and J 0 bases, with 8 bases left between them. From germline, CDR1 is LGHNA and CDR2 YSLEER. This CDR3 spans 15 amino acids. CDR3 coding DNA: TGCGCCAGCAGCCAAGATCCCCGAGCTAACTATGGCTACACCTTC. Its protein product is CASSQDPRANYGYTF.

The chain has TRBV9 and TRBJ2-4, with D maybe TRBD1 (5 bases). The CDR3 totals 15 residues. CDR1 is SGDLS, CDR2 YYNGEE, per germline. V lost 7 bases and J 6 bases, leaving 20 bases between the germline ends. Here the CDR3 reads CASGAGSPERNIQYF. The CDR3 DNA sequence: TGTGCCAGCGGAGCAGGGTCGCCGGAACGAAACATTCAGTACTTC. Filled out from reference TRBV9 and TRBJ2-4, the complete variable domain reads DSGVTQTPKHLITATGQRVTLRCSPRSGDLSVYWYQQSLDQGLQFLIQYYNGEERAKGNILERFSAQQFPDLHSELNLSSLELGDSALYFCASGAGSPERNIQYFGAGTRLSVL.

J is TRBJ2-2 and V is TRBV7-8, with D unresolved. The CDR3 is made up of 17 amino acids. The V gene's germline CDR1 is SGHVS and CDR2 FQNEAQ. V was cut by 3 bases and J by 0 bases, with 14 bases left in between. CDR3 DNA sequence: TGTGCCAGCAGCTTCAGGTCCAACCCTTCGAACACCGGGGAGCTGTTTTTT. Translated: CASSFRSNPSNTGELFF.

The rearrangement joins TRBV6-5 to TRBJ2-5; D gene ambiguous. The CDR3 has 14 amino acids. Germline CDR1 MNHEY, CDR2 SVGAGI. Trimming removed 6 bases at V and 7 bases at J, with 18 bases between. The CDR3 DNA sequence: TGTGCCAGCAGCCCATCCCGGGTCCTGGCGACCCAGTACTTC. Protein product: CASSPSRVLATQYF.

The J gene is TRBJ2-5, the V gene TRBV11-2; 9 nucleotides line up with TRBD2. CDR3 size: 15 residues. CDR1 SGHAT and CDR2 FQNNGV come from the germline V gene. Unmatched junction bases numbered 5, after V lost 6 bases and J lost 0 bases. The CDR3 sequence: CASRWASGNQETQYF. The CDR3 DNA follows: TGTGCCAGCAGGTGGGCTAGCGGGAACCAAGAGACCCAGTACTTC.

This chain uses TRBV28 with TRBJ1-6; 8 nucleotides line up with TRBD1. Germline CDR1 and CDR2: MDHEN and SYDVKM. The CDR3 runs to 19 residues. Trimming at V came to 8 bases and at J to 9 bases, leaving 24 bases not matched to a gene. The CDR3 protein is CASPQVPHRGEGGRSPLHF. The CDR3 nucleotides read TGTGCCAGCCCCCAGGTCCCGCACAGGGGGGAGGGCGGCCGTTCACCCCTCCACTTT.

The V call is TRBV2, the J call TRBJ1-2; 9 positions agree with TRBD1. The junction had 4 bases not matched to a gene; V was cut back by 7 bases and J by 7 bases. Germline loops: CDR1 SNHLY, CDR2 FYNNEI. CDR3 length: 12 residues. DNA of the CDR3: TGTGCCAGCACGGCGACAGGGGGTGGCTACACCTTC. Protein sequence: CASTATGGGYTF. Looking up the rest from reference TRBV2 and TRBJ1-2 gives the full variable domain: EPEVTQTPSHQVTQMGQEVILRCVPISNHLYFYWYRQILGQKVEFLVSFYNNEISEKSEIFDDQFSVERPDGSNFTLKIRSTKLEDSAMYFCASTATGGGYTFGSGTRLTVV.

This clone was found once. The chain uses TRBV15 and TRBJ2-7; weak D call: TRBD1 (5 bases). This CDR3 has 14 residues. Germline V lookup: CDR1 LNHNV, CDR2 YYDKDF (reference sequence). V lost 0 bases to trimming and J lost 2 bases, with 8 bases between them. This chain's CDR3 is CATSRDQGPYEQYF. Written as DNA, the CDR3 is TGTGCCACCAGCAGAGATCAGGGCCCCTACGAGCAGTACTTC. The full variable domain, in which reference TRBV15 and TRBJ2-7 provide the parts outside the CDR3, is DAMVIQNPRYQVTQFGKPVTLSCSQTLNHNVMYWYQQKSSQAPKLLFHYYDKDFNNEADTPDNFQSRRPNTSFCFLDIRSPGLGDTAMYLCATSRDQGPYEQYFGPGTRLTVT.

The rearrangement uses TRBV6-6 and TRBJ1-2, with 8 bases lining up with TRBD1. J was trimmed by 3 bases and V by 5 bases; bases with no gene match: 14. The CDR3 is 17 amino acids. CDR1 is MNHNY, CDR2 SVGAGI, per germline (reference sequence). This chain's CDR3 is CASSQPLIDRGDYGYTF. The CDR3 coding sequence is TGTGCCAGCAGTCAACCCCTTATCGACAGGGGCGACTATGGCTACACCTTC.

V gene TRBV5-4 combines with J gene TRBJ2-3; maybe TRBD1 (6 bases). Trimming shortened V by 0 bases and J by 2 bases, and 10 bases separated the two germline ends. Germline values: CDR1 SGHNT, CDR2 YYREEE (reference sequence). The CDR3 extends over 15 amino acids. CDR3 nucleotide sequence: TGTGCCAGCAGCTTGGTGGGGGCCAACACAGATACGCAGTATTTT. Its translation is CASSLVGANTDTQYF.

This clone was seen a handful of times. Different DNA sequences within this sample yield the same CDR3. The V gene is TRBV9, the J gene TRBJ1-2; 10 nucleotides match TRBD1. Looked up from germline, CDR1 is SGDLS and CDR2 is YYNGEE. Trimming removed 0 bases from V and 0 bases from J; junction bases left unmatched: 5. The CDR3 covers 17 residues. The CDR3 DNA sequence: TGTGCCAGCAGCGTAGGGACAGGGGGGTTAGCTAACTATGGCTACACCTTC. This gives the protein CASSVGTGGLANYGYTF.

Here the CDR3 DNA reads TGTGCCAGCAGTTTGAGGCTAATAGGACGGGGGGGTACCGGGGAGCTGTTTTTT. This encodes CASSLRLIGRGGTGELFF. This chain joins TRBV28 and TRBJ2-2; 8 positions agree with TRBD2. The trim removed 3 bases at V and 5 bases at J, leaving 14 bases unmatched. This CDR3 contains 18 residues. The germline CDR1 and CDR2 sequences are MDHEN and SYDVKM.